The clone carrying this TCR beta chain has only one observation. This record comes from a study of blood T cell repertoires in COVID-19. Study in general: Samples representing acute and convalescent COVID-19 were sourced from the United States, Italy and Spain.

In germline, CDR1 is MDHEN, CDR2 SYDVKM. V trimming: 5 bases; J trimming: 3 bases; junction bases outside the gene matches: 5. This CDR3 spans 14 amino acids. Original analysis: By means of reference gene primer amplification, nucleated cell counts were estimated. Assay used: immunoSEQ multiplex PCR; TCRdb lists only in-frame clones, some missing. That table supplies the V and J calls and clone size; D and trimming were determined from the DNA. The sample has about 95,000 clones, approximately 88% seen once. V is TRBV28 and J is TRBJ2-7; 9 bases agree with TRBD1. This sequence was found in a man aged 50-60 years with COVID-19, enrolled during active disease. Sequencing was performed on peripheral blood. CDR3 DNA sequence: TGTGCCAGCAGTATCGGGACAGGGTACTACGAGCAGTACTTC. Translated: CASSIGTGYYEQYF.